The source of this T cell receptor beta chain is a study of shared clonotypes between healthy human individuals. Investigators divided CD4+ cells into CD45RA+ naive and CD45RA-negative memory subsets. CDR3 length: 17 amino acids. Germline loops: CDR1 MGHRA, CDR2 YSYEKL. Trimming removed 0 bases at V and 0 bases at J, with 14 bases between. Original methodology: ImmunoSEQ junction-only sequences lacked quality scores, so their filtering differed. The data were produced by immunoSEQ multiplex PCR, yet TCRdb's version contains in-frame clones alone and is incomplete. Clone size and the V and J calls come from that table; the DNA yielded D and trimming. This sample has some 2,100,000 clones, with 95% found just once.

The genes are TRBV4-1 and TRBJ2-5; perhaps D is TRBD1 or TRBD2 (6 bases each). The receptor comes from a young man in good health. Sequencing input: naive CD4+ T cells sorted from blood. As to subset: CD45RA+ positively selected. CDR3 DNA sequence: TGCGCCAGCAGCCAAGAAGAGGGGGGCGGACACCAAGAGACCCAGTACTTC. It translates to CASSQEEGGGHQETQYF.